Below, one T cell receptor beta chain is given with its context. This sample stems from a study of blood T cell repertoires in COVID-19. On the study more broadly: In each case, the material was cDNA or gDNA derived from T cells, B-cell-depleted T cells, or PBMCs.

V trimming: 5 bases; J trimming: 6 bases; junction bases outside the gene matches: 8. Germline loops: CDR1 PRHDT, CDR2 FYEKMQ (reference sequence). The CDR3 loop spans 14 amino acids. The protocol was immunoSEQ multiplex PCR, while the TCRdb copy is restricted to in-frame clones and leaves out a portion. The table lists 180,000 or so clones, about 80% of them singletons. Participants came from about 24 US areas, aged about 18 to 89 years. Participant-reported clinical history was the basis for cohort assignment. Two negative PCRs, clearance, or symptom resolution had been documented for recovered Cohort 3 donors.

The sequence was obtained from a man between 50 and 59 years old who had recovered from COVID-19. Sequencing input: PBMCs or T cells enriched from blood (not recorded which). The chain uses TRBV13 and TRBJ2-7, with TRBD1 identical over 9 bases. CDR3 bases: TGTGCCAGCAGCCCGGGACAGGGTTTACTCGAGCAGTACTTC. Protein product: CASSPGQGLLEQYF.